A single sample is the source of the 19 T cell receptor beta chains below, sequenced in a study of CD8+CD57+ T cells in acquired aplastic anemia. Profiling that covered TCR beta VDJ and CDR3 relied on genomic DNA as its template. MiXCR was run by TCRdb on the reads, yielding one entry per CDR3 protein. The sample consists of 400,000 to 450,000 distinct CDR3 sequences, under 80% of them appearing once. Material for sequencing was sorted CD4+, CD8+, or CD8+CD57+ T cells (not recorded which) from PBMCs. All receptors derive from a human donor in good health, serving as a control.

This rearrangement joins TRBV7-9 to TRBJ1-3; TRBD1 is a possible D gene (6 bases). Germline CDR1 is SEHNR and CDR2 is FQNEAQ (reference sequence). Deletions cut 2 bases from V and 2 bases from J, with 10 bases between. The CDR3 is 15 residues long. CDR3 coding DNA: TGTGCCAGCAGCTTACGGGGGGCGGCTGGAAACACCATATATTTT. Translation: CASSLRGAAGNTIYF.

A word on this clonotype: The junction differs from germline at one of its ends, possibly a read error. V and J are TRBV29-1 and TRBJ1-1; D not certain. The germline V gene has CDR1 SQVTM and CDR2 ANQGSEA. This CDR3 contains 14 residues. CDR3 DNA sequence: TGCAGCGTCGAAGGGTTTCTTGGGAACACTGAAGCTTTCTTT. Residues: CSVEGFLGNTEAFF.

V usage is TRBV7-8 and J usage is TRBJ2-2; D might be TRBD1 or TRBD2, each matching 5 bases. The V gene lost 5 bases and the J gene lost 16 bases, with 26 bases spanning the gap. Germline-derived CDR1 and CDR2 are SGHVS and FQNEAQ. The CDR3 spans 15 residues. CDR3 sequence (DNA): TGTGCCAGCAGCCACCAGGGTGGTCACCCCGGGGACCAGTTTTTT. Encoded protein: CASSHQGGHPGDQFF.

V is TRBV7-2 and J is TRBJ2-5, with D possibly being TRBD1 (5 bases). There are 14 residues in the CDR3. In germline, CDR1 is SGHTA, CDR2 FQGNSA. Trimming pared 6 bases from V and 7 bases from J, leaving 18 bases between. CDR3 coding DNA: TGTGCCAGCAGTACTAACAGGAGAAGAGCGACCCAGTACTTC. Amino acids: CASSTNRRRATQYF.

Regarding this clonotype: The conserved closing phenylalanine or tryptophan is absent in this CDR3, likely reflecting a read error. V usage is TRBV19 and J usage is TRBJ2-1; D is unclear. The V and J ends lost 0 bases and 4 bases respectively, with 13 bases between them. Germline CDR1 reads LNHDA; CDR2 reads SQIVND (reference sequence). The CDR3 is 16 amino acids. CDR3 sequence reads: CASSIDSSWAYNEQFL. In DNA form, the CDR3 reads TGTGCCAGTAGTATAGACTCCTCGTGGGCTTACAATGAGCAGTTCCTC.

Notes on this clonotype: A much larger clone lies one base from this, so it may be a read error. The chain combines TRBV7-2 with TRBJ2-5; 9 bases match TRBD2. Germline-derived CDR1 and CDR2 are SGHTA and FQGNSA. This CDR3 is 17 amino acids long. CDR3 nucleotides: TGTGCCAGCAGCTTAGTTCGGTATAGCGGGAGCCTTGAGACCCCGTACTTC. This gives the protein CASSLVRYSGSLETPYF.

This clonotype was counted a few times. V and J are TRBV24-1 and TRBJ1-6, with 7 bases identical to TRBD1. Germline assignment: CDR1 KGHDR and CDR2 SFDVKD. Losses at the gene ends were 8 bases for V and 8 bases for J; bases not matched to a gene: 8. The CDR3 runs to 14 residues. CDR3 region: CATIRQGLDSPLHF. The CDR3 DNA is TGTGCCACCATTCGACAGGGTTTGGATTCACCCCTCCACTTT.

In its sample, this clonotype was seen a few times. A read error may be the cause here, since a much bigger clone is one base away. This chain uses TRBV20-1 with TRBJ1-1; the D gene is possibly TRBD1 (6 bases). The germline V gene encodes CDR1 DFQATT and CDR2 SNEGSKA (reference sequence). The CDR3 has 14 residues. CDR3 bases: TGCAGTGCTAATAATGCAGGCGGGGACACTGGAGCTTTCTTT. This translates into CSANNAGGDTGAFF.

Turning to this clonotype: One base away lies a much larger clone, so this may be a sequencing read error. This chain joins TRBV7-6 and TRBJ1-1, with D possibly matching TRBD1 (5 bases). The V and J ends lost 6 bases and 6 bases respectively, with 23 bases between them. The CDR3 runs 16 residues. CDR1 and CDR2 (germline): SGHVS, FNYEAQ. The CDR3 bases are TGTGCCAGCAGTCCTCAAAGGGCAGGGTTGGGCGCTGAAGCTTTCTTT. It yields the protein CASSPQRAGLGAEAFF.

V gene TRBV19 combines with J gene TRBJ1-6; D might be TRBD1 (5 bases). This CDR3 comprises 12 residues. V lost 9 bases and J lost 9, with 12 bases in between. Germline lookup yields CDR1 LNHDA and CDR2 SQIVND (reference sequence). CDR3 in amino acids: CASGRAASPLHF. The CDR3, as DNA: TGTGCCAGCGGCAGGGCGGCTTCACCCCTCCACTTT.

The gene calls are TRBV10-3 and TRBJ2-7, with 8 bases matching TRBD1. V was pared by 4 bases and J by 6 bases, with 2 bases of the junction left unmatched. This CDR3 is 12 amino acids long. Germline CDR1 ENHRY, CDR2 SYGVKD. CDR3: CAISVGTGEQYF. The CDR3 region has the DNA TGTGCCATCAGTGTGGGGACAGGCGAGCAGTACTTC.

The V gene is TRBV15, the J gene TRBJ1-6; D is ambiguous. Germline lookup yields CDR1 LNHNV and CDR2 YYDKDF (reference sequence). Trimming shortened V by 0 bases and J by 7 bases, and 4 bases separated the two germline ends. CDR3 length: 13 residues. CDR3 amino acids: CATSREANSPLHF. The CDR3 DNA follows: TGTGCCACCAGCAGAGAGGCAAATTCACCCCTCCACTTT. Together with reference TRBV15 and TRBJ1-6, the CDR3 gives the full variable domain: DAMVIQNPRYQVTQFGKPVTLSCSQTLNHNVMYWYQQKSSQAPKLLFHYYDKDFNNEADTPDNFQSRRPNTSFCFLDIRSPGLGDTAMYLCATSREANSPLHFGNGTRLTVT.

The CDR3 DNA sequence: TGTGCCAGCAGTGAAACGATGAACACTGAAGCTTTCTTT. Its translation is CASSETMNTEAFF. This chain connects TRBV2 to TRBJ1-1, with unresolved D. The CDR3 loop spans 13 amino acids. The ends were cut back, 2 bases at V and 0 bases at J, with 4 bases in the middle. CDR1 is SNHLY and CDR2 is FYNNEI in the germline V gene.

This clonotype was seen many times. The CDR3 DNA follows: TGTGCCAGTAGTAAGACAGTGTATGATACGCAGTATTTT. It yields the protein CASSKTVYDTQYF. V usage is TRBV19 and J usage is TRBJ2-3; tentatively, D is TRBD1 (5 bases). Trimming pared 4 bases from V and 6 bases from J, leaving 11 bases between. From germline, CDR1 is LNHDA and CDR2 SQIVND (reference sequence). CDR3 size: 13 residues.

About this clonotype itself: The germline gene is not matched at one end of the junction; a read error may be the cause. The J gene is TRBJ1-1, the V gene TRBV7-2; D might be TRBD1 (6 bases). This CDR3 comprises 14 residues. The V gene's germline CDR1 is SGHTA and CDR2 FQGNSA. The CDR3 DNA reads as TGTGCCAGCAGCTTGCTACTTCGGACTAGCGGGGGCACATTT. It codes for CASSLLLRTSGGTF.

This sequence joins TRBV9 and TRBJ2-5; 7 bases map to TRBD2. The CDR3 loop spans 15 amino acids. With V trimmed by 0 bases and J by 1 base, 3 bases remained unmatched. The germline CDR1 and CDR2 sequences are SGDLS and YYNGEE. The CDR3 reads CASSVAGGLQETQYF. CDR3 DNA: TGTGCCAGCAGCGTAGCGGGGGGACTCCAAGAGACCCAGTACTTC.

About this clonotype itself: An end of the junction does not agree with germline; a read error may underlie this. The rearrangement links TRBV7-2 to TRBJ2-7, with 8 bases that match TRBD1. This CDR3 comprises 14 residues. In germline, CDR1 is SGHTA, CDR2 FQGNSA. The DNA of the CDR3 is TGTGCCAGCAGCCTGAGGACAGGGACGAGCAATCAGCCCTTC. Amino acid sequence: CASSLRTGTSNQPF.

This chain links TRBV20-1 with TRBJ2-5; no reliable D call. V was pared by 2 bases and J by 4 bases, with 11 bases between. The CDR3 runs 13 residues. Germline V gene data show CDR1 as DFQATT and CDR2 as SNEGSKA (reference sequence). In DNA form, the CDR3 reads TGCAGTGCTAGAATGGGATGGGGAGAGACCCAGTACTTC. It specifies CSARMGWGETQYF.

This clonotype was detected only once. In DNA, the CDR3 is TGTGCCAGCAGTGCCGCCGACGGGACTGAAGCTTTCTTT. It yields the protein CASSAADGTEAFF. The gene calls are TRBV12-3 or TRBV12-4 and TRBJ1-1, with D unclear. The CDR3 runs to 13 residues. V was clipped by 5 bases and J by 5 bases, with 12 bases between them.